This TCR beta chain was obtained from a study of immune evolution from preneoplasia to lung adenocarcinoma. The CDR3 covers 14 residues. V gave up 3 bases and J gave up 0 bases, with 7 bases separating them. CDR1 is LNHDA and CDR2 is SQIVND in the germline V gene (reference sequence). Resections took place in Japan or China from the mid-2010s to the late 2010s. Note on this clone: Its matching antigen is unknown.

Data came from immunoSEQ multiplex PCR; TCRdb stores just in-frame clones and leaves some out. This table has 4,500 to 6,500 clones, about four fifths appearing once. Overall study results and limits: Normal lung had the highest top T cell clone frequencies. Later-stage lesions seemingly showed higher T cell density and diversity than normal lung.

The source of this sequence is a person aged 45 to 69 with lung adenocarcinoma. The material sequenced was FFPE normal lung tissue adjacent to the tumor. The rearrangement joins TRBV19 to TRBJ2-3; D gene unclear. Here the CDR3 DNA reads TGTGCCAGTAGTATTTGGGGTAGCACAGATACGCAGTATTTT. Translating it yields CASSIWGSTDTQYF.